This TCR beta chain was sequenced during a study of T and B cells in COVID-19 patients. Study overall: The recovered patients had mostly mild to moderate COVID-19 with outpatient management.

Regarding this clonotype: Its antigen is not identified.

From blood, about 250-500 ng of genomic DNA served as TRB template. The CDR3 contains 15 residues. Germline CDR1 SGHRS, CDR2 YFSETQ. The V segment lost 4 bases and the J segment 3 bases; nucleotides outside the gene matches: 8. Broader study findings: Patients with COVID-19 reportedly showed strongly skewed T cell receptor beta variable and joining gene usage.

BIOMED2 TRB-A/B primer pools were used in multiplex TRB PCR. TCRdb re-called the multiplex PCR reads through MiXCR, storing one row per CDR3 protein. The sample comprises under 6,000 distinct CDR3 sequences, roughly 30% of which are singletons, and approximately 5.5% rests with the top ten. Sequencing was done on a sample of blood. This TCR came from a human donor with active COVID-19. The chain links TRBV5-1 to TRBJ2-7; 9 positions agree with TRBD1. The CDR3 protein is CASSTQGQGNYEQYF. CDR3 DNA sequence: TGCGCCAGCAGCACCCAAGGACAGGGGAACTACGAGCAGTACTTC.